The 6 T cell receptor beta chains listed next were all sequenced from one sample in a study of blood T cell repertoires in COVID-19. Sequencing was performed with immunoSEQ multiplex PCR; in TCRdb, only in-frame clones are kept and a portion is missing. The profile covers about 370,000 clones, with 89% appearing a single time and about 3% taken by the ten largest. Sequencing input: peripheral blood. These receptors all stem from a woman aged 25 to 45 with COVID-19, enrolled during active disease.

This chain links TRBV11-2 with TRBJ1-1; D is unclear. Germline CDR1 SGHAT, CDR2 FQNNGV. The CDR3 runs to 13 residues. V gave up 5 bases and J gave up 3 bases, with 10 bases separating them. The CDR3: CASSTLRDTEAFF. CDR3 DNA sequence: TGTGCCAGCAGCACCCTACGGGACACTGAAGCTTTCTTT.

The genes are TRBV5-1 and TRBJ1-2; D uncertain. The CDR3 runs to 14 residues. The germline gives CDR1 SGHRS, CDR2 YFSETQ. Trimming removed 3 bases at V and 5 bases at J, with 14 bases between. CDR3 nucleotide sequence: TGCGCCAGCAGCTCTACCGGGGTAGAATATGGCTACACCTTC. Its translation: CASSSTGVEYGYTF.

The chain joins TRBV28 to TRBJ1-5, with 10 bases lining up with TRBD1. There are 16 residues in the CDR3. V gave up 4 bases and J gave up 6 bases; unmatched junction bases: 9. CDR1 is MDHEN, CDR2 SYDVKM, per germline. This chain's CDR3 is CASSSLDRGLGQPQHF. The CDR3 coding sequence is TGTGCCAGCAGTTCCCTCGACAGGGGGCTTGGTCAGCCCCAGCATTTT.

This chain joins TRBV29-1 and TRBJ1-2; D is unclear. V lost 4 bases and J 4 bases, leaving 16 bases between the germline ends. Germline V gene lookup returns CDR1 SQVTM and CDR2 ANQGSEA. The CDR3 length is 14 residues. The CDR3 loop is CSVVLGGGSYGYTF. The CDR3 nucleotides read TGCAGCGTTGTTTTAGGTGGAGGATCCTATGGCTACACCTTC. The complete variable domain, with remaining parts taken from reference TRBV29-1 and TRBJ1-2, reads SAVISQKPSRDICQRGTSLTIQCQVDSQVTMMFWYRQQPGQSLTLIATANQGSEATYESGFVIDKFPISRPNLTFSTLTVSNMSPEDSSIYLCSVVLGGGSYGYTFGSGTRLTVV.

This clone was counted a single time. In DNA, the CDR3 is TGTGCCACCAGCAGAGGCTTGGCGGGAGATTATAATGAGCAGTTCTTC. Protein sequence: CATSRGLAGDYNEQFF. V and J are TRBV15 and TRBJ2-1, with 7 bases matching TRBD2. Per germline, CDR1 LNHNV and CDR2 YYDKDF (reference sequence). V trimming: 1 base; J trimming: 7 bases; junction bases outside the gene matches: 10. The CDR3 length is 16 residues.

The chain carries TRBV14 and TRBJ1-2; 8 bases align to TRBD1. Trimming at V came to 3 bases and at J to 7 bases, leaving 7 bases not matched to a gene. CDR3 length: 14 amino acids. Germline CDR1 is SGHDN and CDR2 is FVKESK. CDR3 protein: CASSQDRAFGGYTF. The CDR3 DNA reads as TGTGCCAGCAGCCAGGACAGGGCGTTTGGTGGCTACACCTTC.